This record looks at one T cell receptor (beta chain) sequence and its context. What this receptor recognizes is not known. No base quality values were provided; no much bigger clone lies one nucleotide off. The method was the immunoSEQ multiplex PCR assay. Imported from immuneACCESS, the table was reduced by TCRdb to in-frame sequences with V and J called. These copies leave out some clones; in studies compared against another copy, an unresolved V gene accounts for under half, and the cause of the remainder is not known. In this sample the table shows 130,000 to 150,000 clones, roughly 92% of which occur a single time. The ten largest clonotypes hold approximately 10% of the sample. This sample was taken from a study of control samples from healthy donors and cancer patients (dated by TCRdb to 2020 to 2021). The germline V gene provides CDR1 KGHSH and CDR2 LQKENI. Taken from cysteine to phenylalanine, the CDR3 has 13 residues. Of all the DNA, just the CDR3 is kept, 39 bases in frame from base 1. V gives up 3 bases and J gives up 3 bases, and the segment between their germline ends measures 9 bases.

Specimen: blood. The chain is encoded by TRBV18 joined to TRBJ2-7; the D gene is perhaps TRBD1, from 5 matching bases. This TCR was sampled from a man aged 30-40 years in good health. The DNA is TGTGCCAGCTCACCCGGACATAACTACGAGCAGTACTTC. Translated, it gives CASSPGHNYEQYF.